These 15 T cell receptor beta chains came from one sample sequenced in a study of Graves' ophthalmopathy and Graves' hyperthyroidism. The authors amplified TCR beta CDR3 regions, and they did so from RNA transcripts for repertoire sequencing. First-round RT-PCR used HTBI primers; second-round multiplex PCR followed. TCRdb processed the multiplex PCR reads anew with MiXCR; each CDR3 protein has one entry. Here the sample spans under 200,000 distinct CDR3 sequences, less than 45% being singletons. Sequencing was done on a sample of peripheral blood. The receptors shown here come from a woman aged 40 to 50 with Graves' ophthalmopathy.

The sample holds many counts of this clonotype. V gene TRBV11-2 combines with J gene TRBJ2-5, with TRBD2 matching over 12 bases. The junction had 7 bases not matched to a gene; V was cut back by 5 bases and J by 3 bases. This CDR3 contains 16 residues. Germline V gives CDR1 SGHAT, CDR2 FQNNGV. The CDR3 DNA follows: TGTGCCAGCAGCCTCCGACTAGCGGGAGACGAAGAGACCCAGTACTTC. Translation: CASSLRLAGDEETQYF.

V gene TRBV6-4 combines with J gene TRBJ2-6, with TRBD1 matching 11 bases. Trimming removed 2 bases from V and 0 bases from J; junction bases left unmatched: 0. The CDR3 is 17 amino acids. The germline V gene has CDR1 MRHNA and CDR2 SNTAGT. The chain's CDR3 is CASSDGTGGSGANVLTF. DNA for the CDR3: TGTGCCAGCAGTGACGGGACAGGGGGCTCTGGGGCCAACGTCCTGACTTTC.

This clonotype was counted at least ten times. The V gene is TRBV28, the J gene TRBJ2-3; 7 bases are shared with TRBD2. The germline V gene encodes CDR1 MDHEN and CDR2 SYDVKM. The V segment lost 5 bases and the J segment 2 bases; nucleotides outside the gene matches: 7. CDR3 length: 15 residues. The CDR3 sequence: CASSPRLADTDTQYF. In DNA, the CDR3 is TGTGCCAGCAGTCCCAGACTAGCAGACACAGATACGCAGTATTTT.

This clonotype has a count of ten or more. The CDR3 DNA is TGTGCCAGCAGTTTAGGCCGGGAGGAGTATCAGCCCCAGCATTTT. This codes for CASSLGREEYQPQHF. The chain is built from TRBV12-3 or TRBV12-4 and TRBJ1-5; D not resolved. The CDR3 extends over 15 amino acids. Trimming cost V 1 base and J 5 bases, with 12 bases left between them.

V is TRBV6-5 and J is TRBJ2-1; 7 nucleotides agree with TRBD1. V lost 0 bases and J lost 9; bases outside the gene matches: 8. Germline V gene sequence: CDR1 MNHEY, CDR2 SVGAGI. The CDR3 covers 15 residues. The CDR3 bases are TGTGCCAGCAGTTACTCTAGGGGGCGAGGTGGTGAGCAGTTCTTC. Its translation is CASSYSRGRGGEQFF.

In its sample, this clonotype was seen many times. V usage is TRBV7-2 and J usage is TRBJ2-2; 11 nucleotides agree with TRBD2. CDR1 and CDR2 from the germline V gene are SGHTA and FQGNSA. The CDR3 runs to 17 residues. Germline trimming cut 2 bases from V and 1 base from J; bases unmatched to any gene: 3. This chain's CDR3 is CASSLPGTSGNTGELFF. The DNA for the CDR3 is TGTGCCAGCAGCTTACCGGGGACTAGCGGGAACACCGGGGAGCTGTTTTTT.

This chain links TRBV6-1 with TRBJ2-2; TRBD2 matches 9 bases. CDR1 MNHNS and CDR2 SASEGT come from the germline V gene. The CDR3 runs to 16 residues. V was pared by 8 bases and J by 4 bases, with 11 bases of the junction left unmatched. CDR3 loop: CASGHLAGSGTGELFF. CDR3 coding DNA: TGTGCCAGCGGCCACCTAGCGGGATCTGGCACCGGGGAGCTGTTTTTT.

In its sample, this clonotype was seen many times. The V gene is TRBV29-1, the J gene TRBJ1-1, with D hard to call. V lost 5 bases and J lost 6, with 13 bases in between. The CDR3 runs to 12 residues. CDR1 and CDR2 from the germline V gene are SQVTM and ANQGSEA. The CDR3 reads CSVLGDVAEAFF. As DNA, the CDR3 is TGCAGCGTTCTCGGGGATGTCGCTGAAGCTTTCTTT.

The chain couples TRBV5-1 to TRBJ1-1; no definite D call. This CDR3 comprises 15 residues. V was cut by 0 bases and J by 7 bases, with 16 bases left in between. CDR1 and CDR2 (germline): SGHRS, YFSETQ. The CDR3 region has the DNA TGCGCCAGCAGCTTGGTCTCCTCTCGGGTCAGTGAAGCTTTCTTT. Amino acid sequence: CASSLVSSRVSEAFF.

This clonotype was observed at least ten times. CDR3 bases: TGTGCCAGCAGCTTCCAGGGGGAGACCCAGTACTTC. Its protein is CASSFQGETQYF. This chain uses TRBV11-1 with TRBJ2-5; D perhaps matches TRBD1 (6 bases). The V end lost 3 bases, the J end lost 5 bases, and 7 bases lay between the germline ends. The CDR3 sequence is 12 residues long. Germline lookup yields CDR1 SGHAT and CDR2 FQDESV (reference sequence).

CDR3 region: CASSLEWAGANEQYF. CDR3 sequence (DNA): TGTGCCAGCAGCTTAGAATGGGCGGGAGCGAACGAGCAGTACTTC. The chain has TRBV11-2 and TRBJ2-7; 7 nucleotides match TRBD2. Germline CDR1 and CDR2: SGHAT and FQNNGV. Trimming removed 0 bases from V and 5 bases from J; junction bases left unmatched: 7. CDR3 size: 15 residues.

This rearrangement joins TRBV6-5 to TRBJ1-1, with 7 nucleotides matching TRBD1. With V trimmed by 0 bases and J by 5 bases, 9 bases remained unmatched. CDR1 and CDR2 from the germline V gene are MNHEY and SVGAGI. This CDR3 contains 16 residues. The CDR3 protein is CASSYSPGGGLTEAFF. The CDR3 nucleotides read TGTGCCAGCAGTTACTCCCCTGGAGGGGGCTTGACTGAAGCTTTCTTT.

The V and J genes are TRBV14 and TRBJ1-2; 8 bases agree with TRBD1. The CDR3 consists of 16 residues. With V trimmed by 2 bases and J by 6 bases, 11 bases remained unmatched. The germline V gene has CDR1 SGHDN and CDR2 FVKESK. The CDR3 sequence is CASSQMGQAVYDGYTF. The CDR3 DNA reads TGTGCCAGCAGCCAAATGGGACAGGCGGTTTACGATGGCTACACCTTC.

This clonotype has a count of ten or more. The CDR3 reads CASRKGGAYEQYF. As DNA, the CDR3 is TGTGCCAGCCGGAAAGGAGGGGCCTACGAGCAGTACTTC. The chain carries TRBV28 and TRBJ2-7, with D possibly matching TRBD2 (6 bases). V was shortened by 8 bases and J by 2 bases, with 13 bases between the two germline ends. The germline gives CDR1 MDHEN, CDR2 SYDVKM. The CDR3 length is 13 residues.

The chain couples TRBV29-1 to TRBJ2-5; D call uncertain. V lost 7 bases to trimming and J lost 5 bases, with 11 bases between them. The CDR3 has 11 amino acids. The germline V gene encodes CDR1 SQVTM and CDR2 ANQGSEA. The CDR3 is CSGLVVETQYF. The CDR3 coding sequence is TGCAGCGGGCTAGTGGTGGAGACCCAGTACTTC.